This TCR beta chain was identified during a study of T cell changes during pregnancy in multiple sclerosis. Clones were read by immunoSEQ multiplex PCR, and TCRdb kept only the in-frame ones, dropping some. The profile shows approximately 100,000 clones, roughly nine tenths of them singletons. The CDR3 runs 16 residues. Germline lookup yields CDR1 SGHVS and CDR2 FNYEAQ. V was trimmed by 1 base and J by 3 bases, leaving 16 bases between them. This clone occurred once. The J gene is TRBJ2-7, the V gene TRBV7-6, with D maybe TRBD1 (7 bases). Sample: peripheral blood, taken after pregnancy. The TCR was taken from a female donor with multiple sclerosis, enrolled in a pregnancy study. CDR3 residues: CASSLGWAGGGYEQYF. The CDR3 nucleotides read TGTGCCAGCAGCTTAGGGTGGGCAGGGGGAGGCTACGAGCAGTACTTC.